The rows below give T cell receptor beta chains drawn from one sample of a study of blood T cell repertoires in COVID-19. Clones were sequenced by immunoSEQ multiplex PCR, and TCRdb holds only the in-frame ones, with some missing. In the table there are 35,000 to 50,000 clones, around 85% of which are singletons. The specimen sequenced was peripheral blood. Source of these receptors: a human donor in a cohort sampled during active COVID-19. Both conserved end residues are part of each CDR3. The D gene is left open where the match is weak. A clone size is listed for some rows: how often the clone was seen (once, few, many), or a class if it is expanded.

TRBJ1-6	TRBD1	TRBV27	-	TGTGCCAGCAGTCCAGGGGGCCGCTATAATTCACCCCTCCACTTT	CASSPGGRYNSPLHF
TRBJ2-5	-	TRBV3-1/TRBV3-2	-	TGTGCCAGCAGCCAAAGACGGGGGGCGGGACAAGAGACCCAGTACTTC	CASSQRRGAGQETQYF
TRBJ2-3	TRBD1	TRBV7-7	once	TGTGCCAGCAGCCCCTTGCCGGGACAGGGTATAACAGATACGCAGTATTTT	CASSPLPGQGITDTQYF
TRBJ1-5	-	TRBV27	few	TGTGCCAGCAGTTTTTCAGGGTACCAGCCCCAGCATTTT	CASSFSGYQPQHF
TRBJ2-3	TRBD2	TRBV18	-	TGTGCCAGCTCACCCCCCGGACTAGCGGGGGGGCCGAAAGATACGCAGTATTTT	CASSPPGLAGGPKDTQYF
TRBJ2-7	-	TRBV18	-	TGTGCCAGCTCACCAAACGAGGAAGCCTACGAGCAGTACTTC	CASSPNEEAYEQYF
TRBJ2-7	-	TRBV6-5	once	TGTGCCAGCAGTTGGGAGCGCTACGAGCAGTACTTC	CASSWERYEQYF
TRBJ1-1	-	TRBV7-2	-	TGTGCCAGCTCGCTAGGATCGGTTCGGGAAGCTTTCTTT	CASSLGSVREAFF
TRBJ2-4	-	TRBV3-1/TRBV3-2	-	TGTGCCAGCAGCCAAGCGGGGGGCGTCGGGGCCAAAAACATTCAGTACTTC	CASSQAGGVGAKNIQYF
TRBJ2-3	TRBD2	TRBV9	-	TGTGCCAGCAGTCCTCCTCCCCTAGCGGGGAGCACAGATACGCAGTATTTT	CASSPPPLAGSTDTQYF
TRBJ1-6	-	TRBV19	-	TGTGCCAGTAGTTTAATTGACATCTTCAATTCACCCCTCCACTTT	CASSLIDIFNSPLHF
TRBJ2-5	-	TRBV7-2	-	TGTGCCAGCAGCGACCCCCTGGGGGCGGCAGAGACCCAGTACTTC	CASSDPLGAAETQYF
TRBJ1-4	TRBD1	TRBV7-9	once	TGTGCCAGCAGCTTAGACGGACAGGGGTACGAAAAACTGTTTTTT	CASSLDGQGYEKLFF
TRBJ2-1	-	TRBV5-4	-	TGTGCCAGCAGCTTAGTAACAGGGTCCTACAATGAGCAGTTCTTC	CASSLVTGSYNEQFF
TRBJ1-2	-	TRBV19	-	TGTGCCAGTAGTATAGAAGGCAACAGGGGCTACACCTTC	CASSIEGNRGYTF
TRBJ2-7	TRBD1	TRBV5-1	-	TGCGCCAGCAGCTTCAGGGGGTACGAGCAGTACTTC	CASSFRGYEQYF
TRBJ2-3	TRBD2	TRBV7-9	once	TGTGCCAGCAGCTTGATAGCGGGGGGGTTCACAGATACGCAGTATTTT	CASSLIAGGFTDTQYF
TRBJ2-6	-	TRBV7-9	-	TGTGCCAGCAGTTCGCAGGGCACAGGGGCCAACGTCCTGACTTTC	CASSSQGTGANVLTF
TRBJ1-2	TRBD1	TRBV6-5	-	TGTGCCAGCAGTCCTCTCACGGACAGGCCTGGCTACACCTTC	CASSPLTDRPGYTF
TRBJ2-7	-	TRBV2	-	TGTGCCAGCAGTGGCGGGGTTTCCTACGAGCAGTACTTC	CASSGGVSYEQYF
TRBJ1-6	TRBD1	TRBV9	-	TGTGCCAGCAGCCCCGCGCAGGGGGCTTATAATTCACCCCTCCACTTT	CASSPAQGAYNSPLHF
TRBJ2-3	-	TRBV7-2	-	TGTGCCAGCAGCTTAACGGACTACCCCTCGGATACGCAGTATTTT	CASSLTDYPSDTQYF
TRBJ2-7	-	TRBV7-2	-	TGTGCCAGCAGCTCCGGTAGAACAGGGACCTTAAGCTCCTACGAGCAGTACTTC	CASSSGRTGTLSSYEQYF
TRBJ1-1	-	TRBV19	-	TGTGCCAGTAAAAGGACACCGAACACTGAAGCTTTCTTT	CASKRTPNTEAFF
TRBJ2-3	TRBD2	TRBV18	-	TGTGCCAGCTCACCACCGGGGCCGGGACTAGGGGGCACAGATACGCAGTATTTT	CASSPPGPGLGGTDTQYF
TRBJ2-3	-	TRBV5-6	-	TGTGCCAGCAGCCCCGGGATTCGGAGGGATACGCAGTATTTT	CASSPGIRRDTQYF
TRBJ2-7	TRBD2	TRBV5-1	-	TGCGCCAGCAGCTTGGGCGGACTAGCGGGGGGGCCTAAGTCCTACGAGCAGTACTTC	CASSLGGLAGGPKSYEQYF
TRBJ2-3	TRBD2	TRBV2	once	TGTGCCAGCAGCGCACTTAGCGGGGGGGAAGATACGCAGTATTTT	CASSALSGGEDTQYF
TRBJ2-7	TRBD1	TRBV7-3	-	TGTGCCAGCAGTCGACAGGGCTTACGAGAGCAGTACTTC	CASSRQGLREQYF
TRBJ2-3	TRBD2	TRBV20-1	-	TGCAGTGCTAGTCGTCGGACTAGCGGATATAGCACAGATACGCAGTATTTT	CSASRRTSGYSTDTQYF
TRBJ2-1	TRBD2	TRBV6-2/TRBV6-3	once	TGTGCCAGCAGTTACTCGATCGAGGCTAGCGGCAATGAGCAGTTCTTC	CASSYSIEASGNEQFF
TRBJ1-6	TRBD1	TRBV4-3	-	TGCGCCAGCAGCCAGGGAACGACAGGGTATAATTCACCCCTCCACTTT	CASSQGTTGYNSPLHF
TRBJ1-1	-	TRBV4-3	-	TGCGCCAGCAGCCAAGATCACCTACGGGGAAACACTGAAGCTTTCTTT	CASSQDHLRGNTEAFF
TRBJ2-7	-	TRBV11-2	-	TGTGCCAGCTCGAATCTCAGGGTCCCCGAGCAGTACTTC	CASSNLRVPEQYF
TRBJ2-1	-	TRBV10-3	-	TGTGCCATCAGTGATGGAGACTACTCCTACAATGAGCAGTTCTTC	CAISDGDYSYNEQFF
TRBJ2-7	-	TRBV27	-	TGTGCCAGCAGTTTGGGTCAGGTAACCTACGAGCAGTACTTC	CASSLGQVTYEQYF
TRBJ2-1	-	TRBV19	-	TGTGCCAGTAGTATGTCCAAACTGAATGAGCAGTTCTTC	CASSMSKLNEQFF
TRBJ1-5	TRBD1	TRBV6-2/TRBV6-3	-	TGTGCCAGCAGCGATACGACAGGGGTGGGTCAGCCCCAGCATTTT	CASSDTTGVGQPQHF
TRBJ2-3	TRBD2	TRBV19	once	TGTGCCAGTAGCCGTCCCCTCCGGCTAGCGGGGGCAGATACGCAGTATTTT	CASSRPLRLAGADTQYF
TRBJ2-3	TRBD2	TRBV7-9	-	TGTGCCAGCCTTCTAGCGGGGGGTAATACGCAGTATTTT	CASLLAGGNTQYF
TRBJ1-6	TRBD1	TRBV30	-	TGTGCCTGGAACGGACAGGGAAGCTCCTATAATTCACCCCTCCACTTT	CAWNGQGSSYNSPLHF
TRBJ2-2	TRBD2	TRBV5-8	-	TGTGCCAGCAGGGCGGGGAGGGGCAACACCGGGGAGCTGTTTTTT	CASRAGRGNTGELFF
TRBJ1-6	-	TRBV28	-	TGTGCCAGCAGTTTAGGACTTGTAAATTCACCCCTCCACTTT	CASSLGLVNSPLHF
TRBJ2-4	TRBD2	TRBV5-4	-	TGTGCCAGCAGCTTGGCCGGGGGGGCGGGCAAAAACATTCAGTACTTC	CASSLAGGAGKNIQYF
TRBJ2-1	-	TRBV7-2	-	TGTGCCAGCAGCTTTACCGGGGGTCTCTACAATGAGCAGTTCTTC	CASSFTGGLYNEQFF
TRBJ2-7	-	TRBV7-6	once	TGTGCCAGCAGCTTAGCGGACAAGGGGAACTACGAGCAGTACTTC	CASSLADKGNYEQYF
TRBJ1-3	TRBD1	TRBV4-3	-	TGCGCCAGCAGCCAAGATCTTGGACAGGGGAGAAACACCATATATTTT	CASSQDLGQGRNTIYF
TRBJ1-2	TRBD1	TRBV6-5	-	TGTGCCAGCAGTTACCAACAGGGGAACTATGGCTACACCTTC	CASSYQQGNYGYTF
TRBJ2-3	TRBD2	TRBV7-8	few	TGTGCCAGCAGCTTATTGGTTGGCGGGGGGGCCGCAGATACGCAGTATTTT	CASSLLVGGGAADTQYF
TRBJ2-1	TRBD1	TRBV7-9	-	TGTGCCAGCAGCTTTCCCGGGACAGGGAAAAATGAGCAGTTCTTC	CASSFPGTGKNEQFF
TRBJ1-2	TRBD1	TRBV3-1/TRBV3-2	-	TGTGCCAGCAGCCAGAGGGACAGCTCCTATGGCTACACCTTC	CASSQRDSSYGYTF
TRBJ2-5	-	TRBV28	-	TGTGCCAGCAGCTTAGACAACCAAGAGACCCAGTACTTC	CASSLDNQETQYF
TRBJ1-1	-	TRBV4-1	-	TGCGCCAGCAGCTCGACAGGGAACACTGAAGCTTTCTTT	CASSSTGNTEAFF
TRBJ1-2	TRBD1	TRBV29-1	once	TGCAGCGTTGCAGAGGGGGCTGGTGGCTACACCTTC	CSVAEGAGGYTF
TRBJ2-7	-	TRBV4-2	-	TGTGCCAGCAGCCAAGATTTGAGCGGGTACTACGAGCAGTACTTC	CASSQDLSGYYEQYF